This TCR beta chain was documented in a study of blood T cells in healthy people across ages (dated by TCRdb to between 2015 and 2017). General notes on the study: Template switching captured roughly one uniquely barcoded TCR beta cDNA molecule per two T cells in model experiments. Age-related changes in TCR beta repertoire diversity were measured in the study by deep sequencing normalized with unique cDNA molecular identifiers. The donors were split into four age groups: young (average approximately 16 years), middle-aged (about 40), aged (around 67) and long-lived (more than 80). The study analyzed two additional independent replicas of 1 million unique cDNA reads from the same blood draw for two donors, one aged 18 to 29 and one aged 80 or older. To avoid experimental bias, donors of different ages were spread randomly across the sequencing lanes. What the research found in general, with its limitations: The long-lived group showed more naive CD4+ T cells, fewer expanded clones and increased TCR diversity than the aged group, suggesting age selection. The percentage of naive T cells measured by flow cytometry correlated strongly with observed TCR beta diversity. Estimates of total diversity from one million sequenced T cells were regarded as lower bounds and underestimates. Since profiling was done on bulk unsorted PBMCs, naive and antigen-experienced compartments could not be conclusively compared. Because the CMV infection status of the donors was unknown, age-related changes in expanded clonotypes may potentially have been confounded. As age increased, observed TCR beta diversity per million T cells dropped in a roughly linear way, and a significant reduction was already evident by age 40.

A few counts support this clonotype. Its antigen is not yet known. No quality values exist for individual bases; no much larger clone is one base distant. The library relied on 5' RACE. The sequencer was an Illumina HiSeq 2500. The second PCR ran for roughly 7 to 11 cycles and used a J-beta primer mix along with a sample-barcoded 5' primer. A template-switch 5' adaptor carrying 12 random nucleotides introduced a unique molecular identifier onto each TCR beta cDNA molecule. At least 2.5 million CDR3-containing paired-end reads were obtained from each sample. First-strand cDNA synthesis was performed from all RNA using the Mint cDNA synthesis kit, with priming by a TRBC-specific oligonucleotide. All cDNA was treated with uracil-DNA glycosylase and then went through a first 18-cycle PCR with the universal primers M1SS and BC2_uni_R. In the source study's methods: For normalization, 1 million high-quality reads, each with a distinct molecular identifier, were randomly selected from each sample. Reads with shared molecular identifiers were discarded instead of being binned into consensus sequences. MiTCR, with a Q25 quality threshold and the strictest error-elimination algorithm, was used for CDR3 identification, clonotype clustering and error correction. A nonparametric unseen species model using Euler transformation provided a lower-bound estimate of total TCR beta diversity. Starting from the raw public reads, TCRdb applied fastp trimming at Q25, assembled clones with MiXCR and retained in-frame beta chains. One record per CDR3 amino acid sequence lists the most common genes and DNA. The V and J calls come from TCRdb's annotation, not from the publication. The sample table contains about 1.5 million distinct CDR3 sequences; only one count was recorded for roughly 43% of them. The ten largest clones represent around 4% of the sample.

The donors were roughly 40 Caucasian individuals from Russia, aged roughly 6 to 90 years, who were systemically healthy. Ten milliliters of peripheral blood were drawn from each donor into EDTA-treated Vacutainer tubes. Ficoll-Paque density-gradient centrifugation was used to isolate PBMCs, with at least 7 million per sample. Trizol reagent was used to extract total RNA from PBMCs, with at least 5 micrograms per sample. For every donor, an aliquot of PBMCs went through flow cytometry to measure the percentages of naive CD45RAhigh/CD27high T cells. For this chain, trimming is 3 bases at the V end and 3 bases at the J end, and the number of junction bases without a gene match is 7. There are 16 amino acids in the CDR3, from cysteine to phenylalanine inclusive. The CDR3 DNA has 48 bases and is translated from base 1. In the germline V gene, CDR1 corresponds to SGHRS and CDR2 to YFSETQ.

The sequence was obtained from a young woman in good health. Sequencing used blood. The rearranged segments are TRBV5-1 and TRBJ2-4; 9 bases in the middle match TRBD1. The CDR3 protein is CASSSGTGKDKNIQYF. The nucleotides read TGCGCCAGCAGCTCCGGGACAGGGAAGGACAAAAACATTCAGTACTTC.